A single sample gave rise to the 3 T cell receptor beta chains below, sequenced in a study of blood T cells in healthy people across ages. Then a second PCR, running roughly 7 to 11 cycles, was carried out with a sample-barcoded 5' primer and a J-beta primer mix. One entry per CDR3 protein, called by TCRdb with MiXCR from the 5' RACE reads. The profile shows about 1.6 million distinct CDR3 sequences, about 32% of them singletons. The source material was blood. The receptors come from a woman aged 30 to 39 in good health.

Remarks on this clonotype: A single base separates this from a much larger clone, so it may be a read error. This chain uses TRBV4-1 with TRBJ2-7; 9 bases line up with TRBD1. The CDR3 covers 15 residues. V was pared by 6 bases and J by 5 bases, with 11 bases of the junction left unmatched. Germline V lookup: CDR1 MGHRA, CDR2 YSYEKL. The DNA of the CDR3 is TGCGCCAGCAGGGCACCGGGACAGGGAATCCACGAGCAGTACTTC. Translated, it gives CASRAPGQGIHEQYF.

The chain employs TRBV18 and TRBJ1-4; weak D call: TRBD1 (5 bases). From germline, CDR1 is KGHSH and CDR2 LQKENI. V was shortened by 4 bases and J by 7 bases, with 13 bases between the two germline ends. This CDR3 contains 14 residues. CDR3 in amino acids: CASSLRDGSEKLFF. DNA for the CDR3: TGTGCCAGCTCACTCCGGGACGGAAGTGAAAAACTGTTTTTT.

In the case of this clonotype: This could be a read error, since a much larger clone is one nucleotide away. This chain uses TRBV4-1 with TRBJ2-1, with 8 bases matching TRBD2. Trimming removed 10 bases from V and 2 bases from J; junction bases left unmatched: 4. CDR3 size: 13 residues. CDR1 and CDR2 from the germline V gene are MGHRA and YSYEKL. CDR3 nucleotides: TGCGCCAACGGGGGGGTGGCCTACAATGAGCAGTTCTTC. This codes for CANGGVAYNEQFF.